This note documents a single T cell receptor beta chain sequence. Its specificity is unknown. The data were obtained in a study of cytomegalovirus exposure and HLA in healthy donors. General observations from the study: In a later analysis, productive TCRs from donors in an Asian-associated ancestry cluster reportedly carried fewer N-insertions than the cohort mean. Among immune exposure information, only CMV serostatus was available.

With 60 Vbeta and 13 Jbeta primers, the PCR was carried out. TCRdb keeps only in-frame clones here, not all; method: immunoSEQ multiplex PCR. The data hold about 190,000 clones, with 65% to 75% observed a single time. This receptor was identified in a man between 25 and 39 years old in good health and CMV-seropositive. The sequencing sample was made of PBMCs.

The CDR3 region has the DNA TGCGCCAGCAGCTTTCCATCAGCGGGAGGGGCCTACAATGAGCAGTTCTTC. Translating gives CASSFPSAGGAYNEQFF. This chain uses TRBV5-1 with TRBJ2-1, with 10 bases fitting TRBD2. CDR1 is SGHRS, CDR2 YFSETQ, per germline. The CDR3 has 17 residues. With V trimmed by 2 bases and J by 2 bases, 7 bases remained unmatched.